Listed here are 20 T cell receptor beta chains from one sample, sequenced in a study of chemoradiotherapy in HPV16-positive cancers (dated by TCRdb to 2022 to 2024). Libraries came from the immunoSEQ multiplex PCR assay. In its TCRdb copy, this immuneACCESS table keeps in-frame sequences only and misses some clones. Where compared with another copy, unresolved V genes explain less than half of these, and the others have no known cause. The sample yields more than 30,000 clones; 89% were counted once. Of the sample, approximately 3% is held by the ten largest clones. The sample in question was blood, obtained from a patient who underwent chemoradiotherapy. The receptors here all came from a human donor with HPV-associated anogenital cancer.

The rearrangement uses TRBV27 and TRBJ2-6, with 9 bases identical to TRBD1. V trimming: 5 bases; J trimming: 0 bases; junction bases outside the gene matches: 8. The CDR3 has 18 residues. Germline CDR1 reads MNHEY; CDR2 reads SMNVEV (reference sequence). CDR3: CASSLDRGPRSGANVLTF. CDR3 coding DNA: TGTGCCAGCAGTCTGGACAGGGGCCCACGCTCTGGGGCCAACGTCCTGACTTTC.

The chain combines TRBV30 with TRBJ2-6; D is unclear. With 3 bases removed from V and 2 bases from J, the gap between germline ends came to 8 bases. This CDR3 has 14 amino acids. Germline V gene sequence: CDR1 GTSNPN, CDR2 SVGIG (reference sequence). CDR3 residues: CAWRLGTGANVLTF. The CDR3 DNA is TGTGCCTGGAGATTGGGAACTGGGGCCAACGTCCTGACTTTC.

The genes are TRBV2 and TRBJ2-1; 10 nucleotides line up with TRBD1. V lost 4 bases to trimming and J lost 2 bases; unmatched junction nucleotides: 2. Per germline, CDR1 SNHLY and CDR2 FYNNEI. The CDR3 is 15 residues long. CDR3 sequence (DNA): TGTGCCAGCAGTGGGACAGGGGGTACCTACAATGAGCAGTTCTTC. Amino acids: CASSGTGGTYNEQFF.

V gene TRBV7-2 combines with J gene TRBJ2-5, with D possibly TRBD2 on 5 matching bases. The germline V and J ends were trimmed by 6 bases and 5 bases, with 16 bases remaining between them. This CDR3 has 14 residues. Germline V gene sequence: CDR1 SGHTA, CDR2 FQGNSA. The CDR3 DNA reads TGTGCCAGCAGTCCGATGGTGGGAGCTGAGACCCAGTACTTC. Translated, it gives CASSPMVGAETQYF.

As DNA, the CDR3 is TGTGCCAGTAGTATCATCAACACCGGGGAGCTGTTTTTT. Translating it yields CASSIINTGELFF. V gene TRBV19 combines with J gene TRBJ2-2; D is unclear. Between the trimmed V and J ends, which lost 3 bases and 2 bases, there was a span of 4 bases. CDR3 length: 13 amino acids. Germline lookup yields CDR1 LNHDA and CDR2 SQIVND (reference sequence).

CDR3 in DNA: TGTGCCAGCAGCCTACGAGTTACAGGGCTGTCCACCAATGAGCAGTTCTTC. This codes for CASSLRVTGLSTNEQFF. The chain carries TRBV7-9 and TRBJ2-1; a weak D match, TRBD1 (6 bases). Trimming took 5 bases from V and 6 from J, leaving 23 bases between them. Germline CDR1 SEHNR, CDR2 FQNEAQ (reference sequence). CDR3 length: 17 amino acids.

The V gene is TRBV15, the J gene TRBJ2-7; 10 bases line up with TRBD2. The CDR3 has 22 residues. CDR1 is LNHNV and CDR2 is YYDKDF in the germline V gene (reference sequence). V dropped 1 base and J dropped 1; count of bases not matched to a gene: 22. In nucleotides, the CDR3 is TGTGCCACCAGCAGAGGGCGATTCGAGGACGTATGGCTAGCGGGGGATTCCTACGAGCAGTACTTC. Its protein is CATSRGRFEDVWLAGDSYEQYF.

The V call is TRBV27, the J call TRBJ1-4, with TRBD1 as a possible D gene (6 bases). With 6 bases removed from V and 0 bases from J, the gap between germline ends came to 11 bases. Germline loops: CDR1 MNHEY, CDR2 SMNVEV (reference sequence). The CDR3 covers 15 residues. CDR3 in DNA: TGTGCCAGCAGACCGACAGGTGCAACTAATGAAAAACTGTTTTTT. Translating it yields CASRPTGATNEKLFF.

This clone was detected only once. The DNA for the CDR3 is TGTGCCAGTAGTCTGGGGACTAGCGGGAACACCGGGGAGCTGTTTTTT. This gives the protein CASSLGTSGNTGELFF. The chain joins TRBV19 to TRBJ2-2, with 11 bases aligning to TRBD2. V gave up 5 bases and J gave up 1 base; unmatched junction bases: 3. Germline CDR1 LNHDA, CDR2 SQIVND (reference sequence). The length of the CDR3 is 16 residues.

The V call is TRBV29-1, the J call TRBJ2-3; D gene uncertain. The CDR3 loop spans 13 amino acids. V was trimmed by 3 bases and J by 1 base, leaving 8 bases between them. Germline CDR1 reads SQVTM; CDR2 reads ANQGSEA. Here the CDR3 reads CSVEVQGTDTQYF. CDR3 in DNA: TGCAGCGTTGAGGTCCAGGGCACAGATACGCAGTATTTT.

The table lists this clone with a count of one. The V gene is TRBV4-3, the J gene TRBJ2-7; no firm D call. V was pared by 2 bases and J by 5 bases, with 13 bases between. Germline loops: CDR1 LGHNA, CDR2 YSLEER. The length of the CDR3 is 14 residues. As DNA, the CDR3 is TGCGCCAGCAGCCAAACGACCACCGCGGACGAGCAGTACTTC. Translating it yields CASSQTTTADEQYF.

The V call is TRBV12-5, the J call TRBJ2-1, with 11 bases fitting TRBD2. The CDR3 extends over 17 amino acids. CDR1 and CDR2 (germline): LGHNT, FRNRAP. The V segment lost 0 bases and the J segment 9 bases; nucleotides outside the gene matches: 10. CDR3 nucleotides: TGTGCTAGTGGTTTGGTATCTCTAGCGGGAGGCCCGGGTGAGCAGTTCTTC. Translation gives CASGLVSLAGGPGEQFF.

The chain combines TRBV6-1 with TRBJ2-5; 10 bases map to TRBD2. V shed 2 bases and J 4 bases; nucleotides not matched to a gene: 4. The germline CDR1 and CDR2 sequences are MNHNS and SASEGT. There are 15 residues in the CDR3. In nucleotides, the CDR3 is TGTGCCAGCAGTGAAATGTCTAGCGGGGGAGAGACCCAGTACTTC. Its translation: CASSEMSSGGETQYF.

This sequence joins TRBV27 and TRBJ1-5, with 7 bases that match TRBD1. The length of the CDR3 is 15 residues. CDR1 and CDR2 (germline): MNHEY, SMNVEV (reference sequence). V was clipped by 6 bases and J by 4 bases; unmatched bases: 9. CDR3 sequence reads: CASSLIQGPNQPQHF. The CDR3 coding sequence is TGTGCCAGCAGCCTAATACAGGGGCCGAATCAGCCCCAGCATTTT.

This sequence joins TRBV6-1 and TRBJ1-2, with D possibly being TRBD1 (6 bases). The CDR3 contains 12 residues. The germline V gene has CDR1 MNHNS and CDR2 SASEGT. Trimming removed 5 bases from V and 5 bases from J, with 9 bases in between. The CDR3 coding sequence is TGTGCCAGCAGTTCGGACAGTTATGGCTACACCTTC. This codes for CASSSDSYGYTF.

The chain is built from TRBV7-9 and TRBJ1-2; 10 nucleotides align to TRBD1. The CDR3 covers 14 residues. Trimming at V came to 3 bases and at J to 5 bases, leaving 3 bases not matched to a gene. CDR1 and CDR2 from the germline V gene are SEHNR and FQNEAQ (reference sequence). The CDR3 DNA follows: TGTGCCAGCAGCTTGACAGGGGGCCGGTATGGCTACACCTTC. Translation: CASSLTGGRYGYTF.

This clone has a single count. This chain joins TRBV5-6 and TRBJ2-2, with a weak D call TRBD1 (6 bases). Germline V gives CDR1 SGHDT, CDR2 YYEEEE. The CDR3 extends over 16 amino acids. Deletions cut 2 bases from V and 2 bases from J, with 13 bases between. The CDR3 loop reads CASSFQTGFNTGELFF. CDR3 coding DNA: TGTGCCAGCAGCTTCCAAACAGGGTTTAACACCGGGGAGCTGTTTTTT.

The rearrangement joins TRBV6-1 to TRBJ1-5; no clear D. The V end lost 1 base, the J end lost 3 bases, and 7 bases lay between the germline ends. Germline CDR1 MNHNS, CDR2 SASEGT. The CDR3 extends over 14 amino acids. CDR3 amino acids: CASSEDSTNQPQHF. The CDR3 coding sequence is TGTGCCAGCAGTGAAGACAGTACCAATCAGCCCCAGCATTTT.

The J gene is TRBJ2-1, the V gene TRBV6-5, with D possibly matching TRBD2 (5 bases). Deletions cut 4 bases from V and 4 bases from J, with 14 bases between. Germline V gene lookup returns CDR1 MNHEY and CDR2 SVGAGI. The CDR3 is made up of 15 amino acids. The CDR3 is CASSSPAGLYNEQFF. CDR3 nucleotide sequence: TGTGCCAGCAGTTCCCCGGCGGGTCTTTACAATGAGCAGTTCTTC.

The chain recombines TRBV5-1 with TRBJ2-5, with D possibly being TRBD1 (6 bases). Germline V gene data show CDR1 as SGHRS and CDR2 as YFSETQ. Trimming pared 3 bases from V and 2 bases from J, leaving 11 bases between. The CDR3 covers 14 residues. The CDR3 region is CASSSGTPQETQYF. CDR3 coding DNA: TGCGCCAGCAGCTCCGGGACACCTCAAGAGACCCAGTACTTC. Combining the CDR3 with reference TRBV5-1 and TRBJ2-5 gives the whole variable domain KAGVTQTPRYLIKTRGQQVTLSCSPISGHRSVSWYQQTPGQGLQFLFEYFSETQRNKGNFPGRFSGRQFSNSRSEMNVSTLELGDSALYLCASSSGTPQETQYFGPGTRLLVL.